Sequencing of this T cell receptor (beta chain) was carried out in a study of graft-versus-host responses after intestinal transplantation (dated by TCRdb to about 2021). General notes on the study: Recipients received multivisceral, liver-intestinal, or isolated intestinal transplants. All recipients received anti-thymocyte globulin induction followed by maintenance tacrolimus and steroids for roughly three years. After intestinal transplantation, graft-versus-host and host-versus-graft alloreactive T cell clones were followed in the graft, circulation and bone marrow using bulk TCR-beta CDR3 sequencing. To identify alloreactive clones, pre-transplant mixed lymphocyte reaction products were sequenced and then compared with unstimulated pre-transplant donor and recipient T cells. A cohort of 24 intestinal transplant recipients, including one retransplant, was enrolled, and 3 patients lacking pretransplant specimens were excluded. Donor T cell macrochimerism was defined as a peak of at least 4% donor T cells among recipient peripheral blood mononuclear cells. Rather than going through the commercial service, samples from a few later patients were sequenced in-house on an Illumina MiSeq and processed with MiXCR.

Sample time point, as interpreted from the label and publication: cells obtained before transplantation from donor or recipient. In mixed lymphocyte reactions, about 200,000 CFSE-labeled pre-transplant responders were plated with about 200,000 irradiated violet-dye-labeled stimulators and cultured for five to seven days. After the mixed lymphocyte reaction, proliferating CD3+CD4+CFSE-low and CD3+CD8+CFSE-low responder cells were FACS-sorted on a BD Influx sorter. This clone turned up a few times. No qualities accompany the bases; no much larger clone lies one base away. Study-wide conclusions, independent of this receptor: In the allografts of patients with donor T cell macrochimerism, GvH to HvG T cell clonal ratios were high. The relatively low number and heterogeneity of intestinal transplant patients limited the conclusions. GvH clones were detected in recipient bone marrow, and some of these GvH clones were observed earlier in ileal mucosa or blood, consistent with an intestinal mucosal origin. Early after transplant, peak levels of circulating GvH clones were associated with declines in HvG clones.

Sequences SGHAT (CDR1) and FQNNGV (CDR2) are obtained from the germline V gene. The V end loses 1 base and the J end loses 0 bases, and a stretch of 8 bases separates them. The CDR3 holds 15 amino acids from the cysteine to the phenylalanine. The retained sequence is limited to the CDR3, 45 bases, with the frame set at the first base. The protocol used for the library was the immunoSEQ multiplex PCR assay. In most patients, genomic DNA was isolated using the Qiagen DNeasy Blood and Tissue Kit and sent frozen to Adaptive Biotechnologies for TCR sequencing. For most patients, genomic DNA was subjected to high-throughput TCR-beta CDR3 sequencing by Adaptive Biotechnologies. The source study handled its data this way. TCR sequencing data for over 15 patients were retrieved from Adaptive's ImmunoSEQ software; a few other patients were processed with MiXCR and VDJtools. To correct CD4 versus CD8 sorting errors, sequences present in both subsets at a frequency ratio below 5:1 were removed. CDR3 nucleotide sequences shared by donor and recipient were removed because the origin of these sequences could not be assigned. To be classed as alloreactive, a clone needed at least 2-fold expansion over unstimulated cells and a minimum CFSE-low frequency of 0.002% (template counts) or 0.001% (read counts). Clones detected in sequenced pre-transplant spleen, lymph node, or MLR CFSE-low populations of the donor or recipient were defined as mappable. Cumulative frequency of alloreactive clones was calculated as a percentage of all sequences weighted by copy number. TCRdb provides this immuneACCESS table in a form limited to in-frame rearrangements. Some clones are lacking; in checked studies, under half of them reflect an unresolved V gene, and why the rest are absent is not known. Clonal size and the V and J genes are those of that table, whereas D and trimming came from the DNA. The sample table lists fewer than 20,000 clones, over 35% of them with a count of one. The ten top clones hold 0.9% of the sample.

This TCR was sampled from a human patient who received an intestinal transplant. The sample was alloreactive CD4+ T cells from a mixed lymphocyte reaction culture, taken before intestinal transplant. The cell subset or site label, as the study defines it: CFSE-low proliferating T cells sorted from approximately six-day pre-transplant mixed lymphocyte reaction (GvH or HvG direction). The rearrangement combines TRBV11-2 with TRBJ2-3; a tentative D match to TRBD1 spans 5 bases. For the CDR3, the sequence is CASSLGTRSTDTQYF. The DNA sequence reads TGTGCCAGCAGCTTAGGGACAAGAAGCACAGATACGCAGTATTTT.